This entry is about one T cell receptor delta chain. Germline trimming cut 0 bases from V and 0 bases from J; bases unmatched to any gene: 14. CDR3 length equals 19 residues. Germline values: CDR1 GEAIGNYY, CDR2 EKD. TCRdb redid the clone calls on the RT-PCR reads with CATT. The sample has 2,600 or so delta-chain clones, around 30% seen once. This entry belongs to a study of gamma-delta T cells after stem cell transplantation. The sequenced sample was gamma-delta T cells. This receptor was obtained from a human donor. It is not recorded whose cells these are; they may come from a transplant donor. J is TRDJ1 and V is TRDV2; 8 bases match TRDD3. CDR3 sequence: CACDTVRTGGRKHTDKLIF. The DNA for the CDR3 is TGTGCCTGTGACACCGTTCGTACTGGGGGTCGCAAGCACACCGATAAACTCATCTTT.